Following are 26 T cell receptor beta chains from one sample sequenced in a study of beta chain features in type 1 diabetes (dated by TCRdb to 2016 to 2019). The library was made by the immunoSEQ multiplex PCR assay. The entire amount of isolated RNA was reverse transcribed using the High Capacity cDNA Reverse Transcription Kit, so the sequenced TCRB transcripts were expressed ones. In its TCRdb copy, this immuneACCESS table keeps in-frame sequences only and misses some clones. Where compared with another copy, unresolved V genes explain less than half of these, and the others have no known cause. A total of 900,000 or so clones appear in this sample, about 17% of them only once. About 0.02% of the sample is in the top ten clones. Sequenced sample: naive CD4+ T cells from blood. The sample's cell subset or site label, decoded: true naive CD4+ T cells. These receptors came from a woman between 18 and 29 years old in good health.

This clone was counted between two and nine times. The rearrangement joins TRBV7-2 to TRBJ2-3; 8 bases map to TRBD2. The J segment lost 6 bases and the V segment lost 5 bases, leaving 10 bases of the junction unmatched. The CDR3 length is 15 residues. Looked up from germline, CDR1 is SGHTA and CDR2 is FQGNSA. The CDR3 sequence is CASSKPGLVSDTQYF. The DNA of the CDR3 is TGTGCCAGCAGCAAACCGGGACTAGTGTCCGATACGCAGTATTTT.

This chain joins TRBV7-2 and TRBJ2-7; D perhaps matches TRBD1 (6 bases). The V gene's germline CDR1 is SGHTA and CDR2 FQGNSA. V was pared by 1 base and J by 9 bases, with 13 bases between. The CDR3 is made up of 13 amino acids. DNA for the CDR3: TGTGCCAGCAGCTTAGGGACAGTCAACGGGCAGTACTTC. Amino acid sequence: CASSLGTVNGQYF.

The chain carries TRBV19 and TRBJ2-2; 7 bases match TRBD2. The germline V gene encodes CDR1 LNHDA and CDR2 SQIVND (reference sequence). CDR3 length: 14 amino acids. V was clipped by 6 bases and J by 5 bases; unmatched bases: 6. The CDR3 loop is CASSPRLATGELFF. The CDR3 nucleotides are TGTGCCAGTAGCCCGAGACTAGCAACCGGGGAGCTGTTTTTT.

On this clone: This same CDR3 is encoded by further DNA sequences in the sample. This chain joins TRBV4-2 and TRBJ2-7, with D possibly TRBD1 on 6 matching bases. V shed 0 bases and J shed 2 bases, with 8 bases lying between them. Germline CDR1 and CDR2: LGHNA and YNFKEQ. The CDR3 runs 14 residues. The CDR3 region has the DNA TGTGCCAGCAGCCAAGACAGGGGAGCCTACGAGCAGTACTTC. This translates into CASSQDRGAYEQYF.

A word on this clone: This may come from a read error, since a much larger clone is one base off. Other DNA sequences in the same sample also yield this CDR3. As DNA, the CDR3 is TGTGCCAGCAGGGACAGGGTGAACACTGAAGCTTTCTTT. Translation: CASRDRVNTEAFF. This chain uses TRBV2 with TRBJ1-1, with 8 bases fitting TRBD1. V lost 6 bases and J lost 0; bases outside the gene matches: 0. This CDR3 spans 13 amino acids. Germline CDR1 is SNHLY and CDR2 is FYNNEI. Full variable domain (remainder filled in from reference TRBV2 and TRBJ1-1): EPEVTQTPSHQVTQMGQEVILRCVPISNHLYFYWYRQILGQKVEFLVSFYNNEISEKSEIFDDQFSVERPDGSNFTLKIRSTKLEDSAMYFCASRDRVNTEAFFGQGTRLTVV.

This clone was observed a few times. This chain connects TRBV4-3 to TRBJ2-5; 15 bases line up with TRBD2. The J call may be wrong; the DNA end is better matched by TRBJ2-7. This CDR3 comprises 19 residues. Germline V gene data show CDR1 as LGHNA and CDR2 as YSLEER. CDR3: CASSHGLAGGPSSSYEQYF. In nucleotides, the CDR3 is TGCGCCAGCAGCCACGGACTAGCGGGAGGGCCCTCGAGCTCCTACGAGCAGTACTTC.

This clone was seen only a few times. The chain employs TRBV15 and TRBJ2-3, with 7 positions matching TRBD1. This CDR3 comprises 17 residues. In germline, CDR1 is LNHNV, CDR2 YYDKDF (reference sequence). Losses at the gene ends were 4 bases for V and 0 bases for J; bases not matched to a gene: 10. CDR3 residues: CATSKEFRGLSTDTQYF. The CDR3 DNA reads TGTGCCACCAGCAAAGAATTTAGGGGGCTGAGCACAGATACGCAGTATTTT.

This clone turned up a few times. This chain uses TRBV4-3 with TRBJ2-3, with D perhaps matching TRBD2 (6 bases). CDR3 length equals 15 residues. Germline V gives CDR1 LGHNA, CDR2 YSLEER. With 4 bases removed from V and 5 bases from J, the gap between germline ends came to 16 bases. The CDR3 DNA follows: TGCGCCAGCAGCCGAGAGGGGAGGCGGGGAGATACGCAGTATTTT. Translated: CASSREGRRGDTQYF.

This chain connects TRBV15 to TRBJ2-5; TRBD2 matches 10 bases. After removal of 9 bases from V and 6 bases from J, the junction contained 7 bases not matched to a gene. From germline, CDR1 is LNHNV and CDR2 YYDKDF (reference sequence). The CDR3 consists of 13 residues. The CDR3 loop reads CATAGGPGKTQYF. Here the CDR3 DNA reads TGTGCCACAGCGGGAGGGCCTGGGAAGACCCAGTACTTC.

The V gene is TRBV12-2, the J gene TRBJ2-4; the table's TRBD2 call for D was not verified on the DNA. TRBV12-2 is marked as a pseudogene. There are 17 residues in the CDR3. The CDR3 DNA reads TGTGCAAGTCGCTTAGCGGGTGGTGCGGGAGAGGGCGGCATTCAGTACTTC. Protein product: CASRLAGGAGEGGIQYF.

Notes on this clone: Other DNA sequences in this specimen translate into the identical CDR3. V is TRBV29-1 and J is TRBJ2-1; tentative D call: TRBD2 (5 bases). This CDR3 has 10 amino acids. V was cut by 6 bases and J by 6 bases, with 6 bases left in between. Germline loops: CDR1 SQVTM, CDR2 ANQGSEA. This CDR3 reads CSVGSNEQFF. The CDR3 nucleotides read TGCAGCGTGGGGAGCAATGAGCAGTTCTTC.

The rearrangement links TRBV6-6 to TRBJ2-2; D is possibly TRBD2 (6 bases). Germline V gives CDR1 MNHNY, CDR2 SVGAGI (reference sequence). The ends were cut back, 8 bases at V and 0 bases at J, with 13 bases in the middle. The CDR3 extends over 15 amino acids. In DNA, the CDR3 is TGTGCCAGCCGAGTGGGCGGGACGAACACCGGGGAGCTGTTTTTT. This encodes CASRVGGTNTGELFF.

J is TRBJ2-1 and V is TRBV7-2; D might be TRBD1 or TRBD2, each matching 5 bases. Trimming took 3 bases from V and 4 from J, leaving 13 bases between them. The CDR3 has 15 residues. CDR1 is SGHTA and CDR2 is FQGNSA in the germline V gene. The CDR3 DNA reads as TGTGCCAGCAGCTTGGGGGAGTCTCGGTACAATGAGCAGTTCTTC. Its translation: CASSLGESRYNEQFF.

The chain recombines TRBV2 with TRBJ2-5; D not certain. CDR1 is SNHLY and CDR2 is FYNNEI in the germline V gene. Deletions cut 5 bases from V and 0 bases from J, with 7 bases between. CDR3 length: 13 residues. This CDR3 is CASSQEHQETQYF. The CDR3 nucleotides read TGTGCCAGCAGTCAGGAGCACCAAGAGACCCAGTACTTC. Filled out from reference TRBV2 and TRBJ2-5, the complete variable domain reads EPEVTQTPSHQVTQMGQEVILRCVPISNHLYFYWYRQILGQKVEFLVSFYNNEISEKSEIFDDQFSVERPDGSNFTLKIRSTKLEDSAMYFCASSQEHQETQYFGPGTRLLVL.

The gene calls are TRBV14 and TRBJ2-3; D is ambiguous. V was cut by 1 base and J by 10 bases, with 12 bases left in between. Germline V gene lookup returns CDR1 SGHDN and CDR2 FVKESK. The CDR3 has 13 residues. DNA for the CDR3: TGTGCCAGCAGCCAAGGCATACTGATGGCGCAGTATTTT. Its protein product is CASSQGILMAQYF.

In this sample, this clone turned up a few times. This chain uses TRBV30 with TRBJ1-3; D is perhaps TRBD1 (5 bases). Germline V gene data show CDR1 as GTSNPN and CDR2 as SVGIG (reference sequence). The V and J ends lost 1 base and 6 bases respectively, with 10 bases between them. The CDR3 is 13 amino acids. As DNA, the CDR3 is TGTGCCTGGAGTGAGGACACCCAAAACACCATATATTTT. Protein: CAWSEDTQNTIYF.

The chain carries TRBV25-1 and TRBJ1-4; D is perhaps TRBD1 (5 bases). V was shortened by 3 bases and J by 10 bases, with 15 bases between the two germline ends. Germline V gives CDR1 MGHDK, CDR2 SYGVNS. The CDR3 totals 14 residues. DNA of the CDR3: TGTGCCAGCAGTGATACGGTATCCGGGGGAAAACTGTTTTTT. It yields the protein CASSDTVSGGKLFF. The full variable domain, completed using reference TRBV25-1 and TRBJ1-4, is EADIYQTPRYLVIGTGKKITLECSQTMGHDKMYWYQQDPGMELHLIHYSYGVNSTEKGDLSSESTVSRIRTEHFPLTLESARPSHTSQYLCASSDTVSGGKLFFGSGTQLSVL.

The table lists this clone with a few counts. J is TRBJ1-1 and V is TRBV7-9, with D possibly matching TRBD1 (5 bases). Germline loops: CDR1 SEHNR, CDR2 FQNEAQ (reference sequence). CDR3 size: 14 residues. V lost 3 bases to trimming and J lost 1 base, with 9 bases between them. CDR3 residues: CASSFAGANTEAFF. In DNA form, the CDR3 reads TGTGCCAGCAGCTTCGCCGGGGCGAACACTGAAGCTTTCTTT.

This sequence joins TRBV28 and TRBJ1-5; tentatively, D is TRBD1 (5 bases). Germline CDR1 and CDR2: MDHEN and SYDVKM. Trimming removed 5 bases from V and 2 bases from J, with 13 bases in between. There are 15 residues in the CDR3. The CDR3 nucleotides read TGTGCCAGCAGTCCCCTGGGGGGGGGCAATCAGCCCCAGCATTTT. This sequence encodes CASSPLGGGNQPQHF. Full variable domain (rest looked up from reference TRBV28 and TRBJ1-5): DVKVTQSSRYLVKRTGEKVFLECVQDMDHENMFWYRQDPGLGLRLIYFSYDVKMKEKGDIPEGYSVSREKKERFSLILESASTNQTSMYLCASSPLGGGNQPQHFGDGTRLSIL.

This clone was detected a few times. V usage is TRBV4-3 and J usage is TRBJ2-7; TRBD2 matches at 8 bases. The germline CDR1 and CDR2 sequences are LGHNA and YSLEER. The CDR3 runs 17 residues. Trimming cost V 0 bases and J 2 bases; bases outside gene matches: 9. CDR3 in amino acids: CASSQDLVGRGTYEQYF. The CDR3 coding sequence is TGCGCCAGCAGCCAAGATTTGGTCGGGAGGGGTACCTACGAGCAGTACTTC.

This clone showed up just a few times. CDR3 sequence: CASSPAGTGGFEQYF. Written as DNA, the CDR3 is TGTGCCAGCAGCCCAGCCGGGACAGGGGGCTTTGAGCAGTACTTC. The gene calls are TRBV5-4 and TRBJ2-7; 12 bases line up with TRBD1. The CDR3 contains 15 residues. From germline, CDR1 is SGHNT and CDR2 YYREEE (reference sequence). The ends lost 4 bases at V and 7 bases at J; junction bases unmatched: 9.

The chain joins TRBV7-9 to TRBJ2-3; 7 bases fit TRBD1. V was pared by 3 bases and J by 10 bases, with 4 bases of the junction left unmatched. The CDR3 is made up of 12 amino acids. Germline CDR1 is SEHNR and CDR2 is FQNEAQ (reference sequence). CDR3 sequence (DNA): TGTGCCAGCAGCTTTAAGGGGGCAGCGCAGTATTTT. This codes for CASSFKGAAQYF.

The gene calls are TRBV28 and TRBJ2-7; 7 bases are shared with TRBD2. This CDR3 is built from 17 residues. V shed 5 bases and J 0 bases; nucleotides not matched to a gene: 13. Looked up from germline, CDR1 is MDHEN and CDR2 is SYDVKM. The CDR3 region is CASSQHRWGGYSYEQYF. The CDR3 coding sequence is TGTGCCAGCAGTCAACATCGATGGGGAGGGTACTCCTACGAGCAGTACTTC.

The CDR3 sequence is CASSLGLSWYEQYF. As DNA, the CDR3 is TGCGCCAGCAGCTTGGGATTGTCCTGGTACGAGCAGTACTTC. This chain joins TRBV5-1 and TRBJ2-7; no clear D gene. Trimming left V 0 bases short and J 4 bases short, with 11 bases between. The CDR3 loop spans 14 amino acids. Looked up from germline, CDR1 is SGHRS and CDR2 is YFSETQ.

V usage is TRBV7-3 and J usage is TRBJ2-7; the D gene is possibly TRBD2 (5 bases). Germline V CDR1 and CDR2: SGHTA, FQGTGA. V dropped 4 bases and J dropped 0 bases, with 7 bases sitting between them. The CDR3 runs to 13 residues. The CDR3 loop is CASSSGSSYEQYF. CDR3 in DNA: TGTGCCAGCAGCTCTGGGAGCTCCTACGAGCAGTACTTC.

CDR3 in DNA: TGTGCCAGCATAGCGAAGGGCGGTAAGTCGAACGAGCAGTACTTC. Translation: CASIAKGGKSNEQYF. The V and J genes are TRBV6-6 and TRBJ2-7; possibly TRBD2 for D (5 bases). The CDR3 runs to 15 residues. V lost 7 bases to trimming and J lost 5 bases, with 21 bases between them. Germline CDR1 reads MNHNY; CDR2 reads SVGAGI (reference sequence).